The text below deals with one T cell receptor (beta chain). The sample belongs to a study of blood T cell repertoires in COVID-19. Seattle patient enrollment occurred during active infection, with longitudinal follow-up thereafter. CDR3 length: 17 amino acids. The germline CDR1 and CDR2 sequences are SGHDT and YYEEEE. V was clipped by 5 bases and J by 0 bases; unmatched bases: 14. Sequenced by immunoSEQ multiplex PCR; TCRdb stores in-frame clones only, minus some. The sample yields approximately 170,000 clones, around 82% seen once. The sequence was collected from a man at least 80 years old with COVID-19, enrolled during active disease. The sequenced sample was peripheral blood. V is TRBV5-6 and J is TRBJ2-7; 7 nucleotides match TRBD2. CDR3 sequence (DNA): TGTGCCAGCAGTCGGGGGGTCGTCAGTCATAGCTCCTACGAGCAGTACTTC. As protein: CASSRGVVSHSSYEQYF.